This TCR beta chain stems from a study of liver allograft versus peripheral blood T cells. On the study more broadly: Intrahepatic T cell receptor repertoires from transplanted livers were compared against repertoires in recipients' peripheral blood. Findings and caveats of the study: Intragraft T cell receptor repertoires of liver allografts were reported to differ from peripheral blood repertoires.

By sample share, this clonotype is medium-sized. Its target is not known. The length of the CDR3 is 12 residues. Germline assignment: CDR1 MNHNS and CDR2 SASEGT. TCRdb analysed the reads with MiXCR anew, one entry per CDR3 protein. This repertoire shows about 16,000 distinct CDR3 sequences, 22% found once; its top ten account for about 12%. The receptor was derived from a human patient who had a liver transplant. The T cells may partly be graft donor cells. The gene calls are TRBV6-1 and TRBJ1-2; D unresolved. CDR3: CAGSQRDYGYTF. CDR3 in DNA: TGTGCTGGCTCGCAGCGGGACTATGGCTACACCTTC.